This T cell receptor (beta chain) was captured in a study of blood T cell repertoires in COVID-19 (dated by TCRdb to about 2020). Regarding the study in general: Collaborator samples came from the United States, Italy and Spain and covered acute and convalescent phases of COVID-19. The material from the prospective study consisted of cDNA or gDNA derived from T cells, B-cell-depleted T cells, or PBMCs. Subjects who had been exposed to COVID-19, were actively infected with it, or had recovered from it provided the deeply sampled blood TCRbeta repertoires that made up the dataset. The repertoires were released in a freely available public database meant as a resource for research on the immune response to SARS-CoV-2. Samples were obtained from the ongoing ImmuneRACE study (first 160 participants) and from over a thousand subjects provided by 6 global collaborators. The sample metadata nearly always contained a de-identified subject ID, COVID-19 status, age in years and sex. HLA class I and class II types, where available, came from metadata supplied by the sample provider rather than from assay-based typing.

Via the germline V gene (reference sequence), CDR1 is LGHDT and CDR2 YNNKEL. Measured from the cysteine to the phenylalanine, the CDR3 is 13 residues long. Only the CDR3 DNA is retained, 39 bases long and in frame from the first base. The V and J ends are trimmed by 4 bases and 7 bases, leaving 8 bases between them. In the case of this clone: Which antigen it targets is not known. Base-call qualities are not available, and no considerably larger clone is one nucleotide away.

Participants in the prospective study were enrolled through a virtual design, were aged roughly 18 to 100 years, and lived in approximately 24 United States geographic areas. To assign participants to cohorts, the prospective study relied on clinical history that participants themselves reported in a screening survey and a study questionnaire. For ImmuneRACE Cohort 3, a participant was defined as recovered based on two consecutive negative NP/OP PCR tests, clearance by a healthcare professional, or resolution of symptoms. Each participant in the prospective study had whole blood, serum and a nasopharyngeal or oropharyngeal swab collected by mobile phlebotomists. Participants in the prospective study had the option to provide additional blood draws and questionnaires over an approximately 2-month period. Blood samples from the prospective study were shipped frozen or at room temperature prior to DNA extraction.

Study-wide findings and limitations: The amount of clinical and demographic metadata varied by source and participant and was provided uncurated.

TCRbeta CDR3 regions were amplified from genomic DNA using the immunoSEQ Assay, a bias-controlled multiplex PCR. The authors' analysis ran thus. The number of nucleated cells in each sample was estimated from the amplification of reference gene primers within the assay. To quantify the absolute abundance of each unique TCRbeta CDR3 rearrangement, sequence reads were collapsed and filtered. For each sample, productive Simpson clonality was calculated as the square root of Simpson's diversity index over productive rearrangements. The table was pulled from immuneACCESS by TCRdb, which kept in-frame rearrangements only. Such tables lose some clones; where checked, under half of the loss comes from unresolved V genes, and the rest has no known cause. The V and J calls and clone size are taken from that table; D and trimming were inferred from the DNA. Present in this sample are 320,000 or so clones, about 89% of which were seen just once. Of the sample, 5% to 5.5% falls within the top ten clones.

The source of this sequence is a man in his sixties who had recovered from COVID-19. Sequenced input: PBMCs or T cells enriched from blood (not recorded which). The sequence joins TRBV3-1 (or the pseudogene TRBV3-2) to TRBJ1-6; no D segment can be confidently identified. CDR3 sequence: CASSRGMNSPLHF. The sequenced DNA: TGTGCCAGCAGCCGAGGGATGAATTCACCCCTCCACTTT.